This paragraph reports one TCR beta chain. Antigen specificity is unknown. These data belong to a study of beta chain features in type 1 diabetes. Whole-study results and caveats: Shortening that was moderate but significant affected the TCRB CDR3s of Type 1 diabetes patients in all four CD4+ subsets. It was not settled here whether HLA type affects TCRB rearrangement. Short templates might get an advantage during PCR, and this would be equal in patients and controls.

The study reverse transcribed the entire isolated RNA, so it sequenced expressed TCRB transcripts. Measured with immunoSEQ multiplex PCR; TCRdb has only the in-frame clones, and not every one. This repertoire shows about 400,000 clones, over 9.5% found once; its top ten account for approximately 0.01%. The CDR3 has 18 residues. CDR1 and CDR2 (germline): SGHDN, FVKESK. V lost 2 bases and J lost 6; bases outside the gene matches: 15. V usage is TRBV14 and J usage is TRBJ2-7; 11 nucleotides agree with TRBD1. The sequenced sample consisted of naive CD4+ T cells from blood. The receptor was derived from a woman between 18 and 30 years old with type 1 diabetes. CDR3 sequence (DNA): TGTGCCAGCAGCCAATTAGCCTGGGCCGGACAGGGGGCTGGCGAGCAGTACTTC. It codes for CASSQLAWAGQGAGEQYF.